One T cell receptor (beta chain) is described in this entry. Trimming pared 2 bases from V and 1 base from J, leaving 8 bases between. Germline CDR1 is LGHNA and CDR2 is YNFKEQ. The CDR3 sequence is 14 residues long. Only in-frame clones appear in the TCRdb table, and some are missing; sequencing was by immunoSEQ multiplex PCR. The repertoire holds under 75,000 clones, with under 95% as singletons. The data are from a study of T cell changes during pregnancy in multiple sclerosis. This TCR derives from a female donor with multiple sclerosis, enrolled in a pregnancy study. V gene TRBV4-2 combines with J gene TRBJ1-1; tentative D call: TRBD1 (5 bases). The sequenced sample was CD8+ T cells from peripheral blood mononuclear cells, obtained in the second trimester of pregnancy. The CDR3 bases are TGTGCCAGCAGCCAAATGGGGGGGAACACTGAAGCTTTCTTT. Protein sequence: CASSQMGGNTEAFF.